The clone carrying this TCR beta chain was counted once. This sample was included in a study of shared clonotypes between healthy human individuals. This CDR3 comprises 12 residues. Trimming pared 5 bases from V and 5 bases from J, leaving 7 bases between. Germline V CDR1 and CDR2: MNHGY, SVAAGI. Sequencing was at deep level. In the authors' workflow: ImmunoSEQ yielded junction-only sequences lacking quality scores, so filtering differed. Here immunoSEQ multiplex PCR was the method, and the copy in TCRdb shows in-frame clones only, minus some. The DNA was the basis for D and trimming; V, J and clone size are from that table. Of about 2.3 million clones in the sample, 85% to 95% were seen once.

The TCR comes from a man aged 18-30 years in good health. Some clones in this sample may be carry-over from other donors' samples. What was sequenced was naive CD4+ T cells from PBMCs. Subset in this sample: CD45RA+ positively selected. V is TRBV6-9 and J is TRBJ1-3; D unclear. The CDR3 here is CASSSPRNTIYF. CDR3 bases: TGTGCCAGCAGTAGCCCCCGAAACACCATATATTTT.